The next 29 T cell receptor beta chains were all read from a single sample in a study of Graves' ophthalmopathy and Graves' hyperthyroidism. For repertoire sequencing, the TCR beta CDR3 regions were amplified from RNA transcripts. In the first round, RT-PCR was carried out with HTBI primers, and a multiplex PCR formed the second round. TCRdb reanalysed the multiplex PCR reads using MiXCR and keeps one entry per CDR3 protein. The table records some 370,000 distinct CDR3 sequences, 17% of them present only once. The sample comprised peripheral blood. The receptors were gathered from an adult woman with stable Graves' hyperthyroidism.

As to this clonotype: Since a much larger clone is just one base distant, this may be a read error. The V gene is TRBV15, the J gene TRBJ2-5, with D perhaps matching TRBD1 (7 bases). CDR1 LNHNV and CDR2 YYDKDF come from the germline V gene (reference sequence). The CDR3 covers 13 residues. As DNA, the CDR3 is TGTGCCACCAGCAGAGACCCCAGGGGGGACAAGGACTTC. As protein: CATSRDPRGDKDF. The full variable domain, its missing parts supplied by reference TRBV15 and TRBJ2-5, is DAMVIQNPRYQVTQFGKPVTLSCSQTLNHNVMYWYQQKSSQAPKLLFHYYDKDFNNEADTPDNFQSRRPNTSFCFLDIRSPGLGDTAMYLCATSRDPRGDKDFGPGTRLLVL.

In DNA form, the CDR3 reads TGTGCCAGCAGCAAACTCGTTCTGGGGGGCACCGAGTACTTC. It specifies CASSKLVLGGTEYF. The chain recombines TRBV7-8 with TRBJ2-5; D assignment may be TRBD1 or TRBD2 (6 bases each). The CDR3 consists of 14 residues. Trimming stripped 5 bases from V and 12 bases from J, with 22 bases between. Germline CDR1 reads SGHVS; CDR2 reads FQNEAQ.

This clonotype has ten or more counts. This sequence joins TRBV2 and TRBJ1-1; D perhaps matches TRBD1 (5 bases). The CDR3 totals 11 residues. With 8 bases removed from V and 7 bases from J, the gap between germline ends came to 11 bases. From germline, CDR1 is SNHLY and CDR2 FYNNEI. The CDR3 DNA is TGTGCCAGCGGGACTTCTCGTGAAGCTTTCTTT. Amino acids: CASGTSREAFF.

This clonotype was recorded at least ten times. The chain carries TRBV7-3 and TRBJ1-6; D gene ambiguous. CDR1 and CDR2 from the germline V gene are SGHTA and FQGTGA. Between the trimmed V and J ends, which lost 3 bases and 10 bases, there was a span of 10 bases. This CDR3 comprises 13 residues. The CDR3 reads CASSLTPGSPLHF. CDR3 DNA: TGTGCCAGCAGCTTGACTCCGGGATCACCCCTCCACTTT.

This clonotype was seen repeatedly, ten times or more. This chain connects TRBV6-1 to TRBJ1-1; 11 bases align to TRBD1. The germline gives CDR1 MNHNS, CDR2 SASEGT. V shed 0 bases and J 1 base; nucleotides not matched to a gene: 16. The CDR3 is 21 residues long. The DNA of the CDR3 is TGTGCCAGCAGTGAAGCGCTTCGGACAGGGGGCAAGATGTACGCGAACACTGAAGCTTTCTTT. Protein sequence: CASSEALRTGGKMYANTEAFF.

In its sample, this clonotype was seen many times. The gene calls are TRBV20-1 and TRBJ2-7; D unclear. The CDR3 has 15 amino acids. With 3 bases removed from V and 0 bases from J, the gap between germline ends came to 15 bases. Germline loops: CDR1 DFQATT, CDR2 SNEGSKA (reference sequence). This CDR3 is CSARGPISNSYEQYF. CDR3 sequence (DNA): TGCAGTGCTAGGGGCCCTATCAGTAACTCCTACGAGCAGTACTTC.

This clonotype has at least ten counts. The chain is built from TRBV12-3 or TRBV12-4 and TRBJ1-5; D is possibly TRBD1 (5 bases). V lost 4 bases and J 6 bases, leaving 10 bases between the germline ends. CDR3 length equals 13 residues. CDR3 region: CASSSLGVQPQHF. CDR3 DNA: TGTGCCAGCAGTTCTCTAGGGGTTCAGCCCCAGCATTTT.

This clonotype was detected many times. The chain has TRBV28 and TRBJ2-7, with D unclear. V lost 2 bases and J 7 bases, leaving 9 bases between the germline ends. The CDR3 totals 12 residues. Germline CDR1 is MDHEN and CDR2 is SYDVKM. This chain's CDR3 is CASSLIVGEQYF. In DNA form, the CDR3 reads TGTGCCAGCAGTTTAATCGTAGGGGAGCAGTACTTC.

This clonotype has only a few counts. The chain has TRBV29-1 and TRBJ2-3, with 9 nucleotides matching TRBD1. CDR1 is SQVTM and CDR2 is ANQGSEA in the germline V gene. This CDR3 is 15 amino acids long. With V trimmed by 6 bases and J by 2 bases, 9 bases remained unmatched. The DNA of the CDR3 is TGCAGCGTGGAGACCCGGGACAGGGCCACAGATACGCAGTATTTT. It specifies CSVETRDRATDTQYF.

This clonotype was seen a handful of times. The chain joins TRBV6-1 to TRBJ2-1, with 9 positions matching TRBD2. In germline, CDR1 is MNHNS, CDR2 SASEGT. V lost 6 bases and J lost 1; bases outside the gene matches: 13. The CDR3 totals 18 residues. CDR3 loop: CASSGLTRLAVSYNEQFF. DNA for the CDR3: TGTGCCAGCAGCGGTCTAACTCGACTAGCGGTATCCTACAATGAGCAGTTCTTC.

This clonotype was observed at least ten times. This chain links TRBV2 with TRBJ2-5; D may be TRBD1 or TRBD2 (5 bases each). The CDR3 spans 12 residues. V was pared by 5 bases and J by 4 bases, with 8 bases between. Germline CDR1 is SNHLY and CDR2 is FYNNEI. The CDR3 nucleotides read TGTGCCAGCAGTAAGGGGACAGAGACCCAGTACTTC. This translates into CASSKGTETQYF.

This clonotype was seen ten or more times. The CDR3 sequence: CASSQGEDNQPQHF. CDR3 sequence (DNA): TGTGCCAGCAGTCAGGGGGAGGACAATCAGCCCCAGCATTTT. The chain couples TRBV12-3 or TRBV12-4 to TRBJ1-5; 7 nucleotides align to TRBD1. The CDR3 has 14 residues. The V segment lost 5 bases and the J segment 3 bases; nucleotides outside the gene matches: 4.

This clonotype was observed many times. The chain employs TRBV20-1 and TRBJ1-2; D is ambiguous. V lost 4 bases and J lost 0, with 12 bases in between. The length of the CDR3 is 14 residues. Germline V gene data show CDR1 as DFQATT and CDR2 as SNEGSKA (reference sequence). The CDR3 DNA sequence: TGCAGTGCTATGACCGACATTACTAACTATGGCTACACCTTC. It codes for CSAMTDITNYGYTF.

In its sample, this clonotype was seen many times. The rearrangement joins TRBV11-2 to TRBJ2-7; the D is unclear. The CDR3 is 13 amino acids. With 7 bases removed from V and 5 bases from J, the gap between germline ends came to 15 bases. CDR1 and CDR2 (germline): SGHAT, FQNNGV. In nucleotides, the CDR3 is TGTGCCAGCAAAAACCCCACAAGGGACGAGCAGTACTTC. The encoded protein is CASKNPTRDEQYF.

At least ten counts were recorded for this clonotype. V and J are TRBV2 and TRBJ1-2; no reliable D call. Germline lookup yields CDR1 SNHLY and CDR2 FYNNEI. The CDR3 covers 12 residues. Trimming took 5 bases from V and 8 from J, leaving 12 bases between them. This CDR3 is CASSWAGDGYTF. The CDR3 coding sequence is TGTGCCAGCAGTTGGGCAGGAGACGGCTACACCTTC. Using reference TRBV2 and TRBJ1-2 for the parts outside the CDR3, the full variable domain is EPEVTQTPSHQVTQMGQEVILRCVPISNHLYFYWYRQILGQKVEFLVSFYNNEISEKSEIFDDQFSVERPDGSNFTLKIRSTKLEDSAMYFCASSWAGDGYTFGSGTRLTVV.

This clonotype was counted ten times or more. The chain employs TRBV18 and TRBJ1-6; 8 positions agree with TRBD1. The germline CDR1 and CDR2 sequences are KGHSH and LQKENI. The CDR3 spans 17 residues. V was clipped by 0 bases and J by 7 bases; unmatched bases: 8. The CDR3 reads CASSPPRTGKENSPLHF. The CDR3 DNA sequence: TGTGCCAGCTCACCACCCCGGACAGGGAAAGAGAATTCACCCCTCCACTTT.

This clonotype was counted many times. CDR3 sequence: CASSPLLRASGSGETQYF. The CDR3, as DNA: TGTGCCAGCAGTCCTCTGCTGAGGGCTAGCGGGAGCGGGGAGACCCAGTACTTC. This chain uses TRBV28 with TRBJ2-5; 10 nucleotides agree with TRBD2. The CDR3 spans 18 residues. Losses at the gene ends were 5 bases for V and 5 bases for J; bases not matched to a gene: 17. The germline V gene encodes CDR1 MDHEN and CDR2 SYDVKM. Variable domain in full (rest from reference TRBV28 and TRBJ2-5): DVKVTQSSRYLVKRTGEKVFLECVQDMDHENMFWYRQDPGLGLRLIYFSYDVKMKEKGDIPEGYSVSREKKERFSLILESASTNQTSMYLCASSPLLRASGSGETQYFGPGTRLLVL.

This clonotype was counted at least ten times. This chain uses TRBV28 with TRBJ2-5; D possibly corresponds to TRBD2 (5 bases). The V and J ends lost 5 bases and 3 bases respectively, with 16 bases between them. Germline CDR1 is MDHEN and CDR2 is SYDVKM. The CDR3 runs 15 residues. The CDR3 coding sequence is TGTGCCAGCAGTCCACCCCCTCTAGCAGAAGAGACCCAGTACTTC. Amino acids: CASSPPPLAEETQYF.

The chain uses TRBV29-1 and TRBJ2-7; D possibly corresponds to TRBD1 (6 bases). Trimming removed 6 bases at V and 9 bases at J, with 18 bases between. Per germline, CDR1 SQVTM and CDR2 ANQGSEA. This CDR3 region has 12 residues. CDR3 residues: CSVGAGRGGQYF. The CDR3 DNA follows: TGCAGCGTCGGTGCGGGCCGAGGGGGGCAGTACTTC.

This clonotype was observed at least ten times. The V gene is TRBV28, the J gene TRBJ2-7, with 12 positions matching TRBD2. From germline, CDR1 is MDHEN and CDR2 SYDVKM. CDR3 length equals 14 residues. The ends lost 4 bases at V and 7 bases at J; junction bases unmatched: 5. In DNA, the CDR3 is TGTGCCAGCAGTTCATCCGGACTAGCGGGGGAGCAGTACTTC. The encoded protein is CASSSSGLAGEQYF.

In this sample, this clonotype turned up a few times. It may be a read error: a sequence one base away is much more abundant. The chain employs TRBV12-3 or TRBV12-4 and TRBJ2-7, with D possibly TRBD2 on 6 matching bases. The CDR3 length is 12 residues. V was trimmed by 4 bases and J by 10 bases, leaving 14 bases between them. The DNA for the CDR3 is TGTGCCAGCAGTTCGGTTCCGGGGGATCAGTACTTC. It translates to CASSSVPGDQYF.

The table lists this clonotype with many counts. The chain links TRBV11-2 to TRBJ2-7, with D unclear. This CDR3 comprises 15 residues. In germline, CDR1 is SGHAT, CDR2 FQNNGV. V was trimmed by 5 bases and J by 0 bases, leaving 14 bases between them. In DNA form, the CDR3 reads TGTGCCAGCAGCATACGACCCTTAAGCTCCTACGAGCAGTACTTC. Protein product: CASSIRPLSSYEQYF.

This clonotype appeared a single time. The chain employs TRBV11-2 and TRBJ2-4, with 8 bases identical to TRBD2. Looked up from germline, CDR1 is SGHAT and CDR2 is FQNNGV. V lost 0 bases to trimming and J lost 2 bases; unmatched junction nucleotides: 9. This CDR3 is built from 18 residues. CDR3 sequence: CASSLDPPGRGSKNIQYF. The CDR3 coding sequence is TGTGCCAGCAGCTTAGATCCCCCCGGGAGGGGTTCCAAAAACATTCAGTACTTC.

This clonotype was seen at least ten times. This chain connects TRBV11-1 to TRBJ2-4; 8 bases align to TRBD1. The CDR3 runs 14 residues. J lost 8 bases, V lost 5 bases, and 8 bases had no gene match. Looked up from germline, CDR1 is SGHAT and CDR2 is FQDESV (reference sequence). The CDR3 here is CASSRQGALDIQYF. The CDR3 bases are TGTGCCAGCAGCAGGCAGGGGGCTTTGGACATTCAGTACTTC.

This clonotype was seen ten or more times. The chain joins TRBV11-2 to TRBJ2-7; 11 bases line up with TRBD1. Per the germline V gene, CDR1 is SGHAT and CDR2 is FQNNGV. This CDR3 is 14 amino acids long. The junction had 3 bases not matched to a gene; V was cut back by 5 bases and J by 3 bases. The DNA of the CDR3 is TGTGCCAGCAGCCCGGGACAGGGGGACTACGAGCAGTACTTC. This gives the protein CASSPGQGDYEQYF.

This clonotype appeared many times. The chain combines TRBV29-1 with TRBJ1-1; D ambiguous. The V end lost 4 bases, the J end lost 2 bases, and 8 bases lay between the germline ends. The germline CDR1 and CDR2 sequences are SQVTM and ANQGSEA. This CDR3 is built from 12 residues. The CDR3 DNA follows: TGCAGCGTTGCAATATTTAACACTGAAGCTTTCTTT. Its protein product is CSVAIFNTEAFF.

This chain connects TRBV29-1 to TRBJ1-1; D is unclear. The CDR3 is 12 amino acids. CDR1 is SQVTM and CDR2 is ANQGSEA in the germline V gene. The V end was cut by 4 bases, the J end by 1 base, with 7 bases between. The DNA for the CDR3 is TGCAGCGTTGCGCGGCAGAACACTGAAGCTTTCTTT. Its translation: CSVARQNTEAFF.

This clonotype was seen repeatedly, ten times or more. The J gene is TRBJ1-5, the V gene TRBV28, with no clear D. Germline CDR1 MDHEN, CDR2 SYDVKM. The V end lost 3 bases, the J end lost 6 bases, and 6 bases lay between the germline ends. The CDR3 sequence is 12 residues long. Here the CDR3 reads CASSFGFQPQHF. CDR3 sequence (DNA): TGTGCCAGCAGTTTTGGTTTTCAGCCCCAGCATTTT. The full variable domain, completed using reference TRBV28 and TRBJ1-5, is DVKVTQSSRYLVKRTGEKVFLECVQDMDHENMFWYRQDPGLGLRLIYFSYDVKMKEKGDIPEGYSVSREKKERFSLILESASTNQTSMYLCASSFGFQPQHFGDGTRLSIL.

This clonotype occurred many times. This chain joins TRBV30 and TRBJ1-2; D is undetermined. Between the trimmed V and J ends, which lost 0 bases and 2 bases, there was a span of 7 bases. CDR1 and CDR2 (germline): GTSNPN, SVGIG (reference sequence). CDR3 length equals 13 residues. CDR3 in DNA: TGTGCCTGGAGTGTCGCTTTGAACTATGGCTACACCTTC. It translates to CAWSVALNYGYTF.